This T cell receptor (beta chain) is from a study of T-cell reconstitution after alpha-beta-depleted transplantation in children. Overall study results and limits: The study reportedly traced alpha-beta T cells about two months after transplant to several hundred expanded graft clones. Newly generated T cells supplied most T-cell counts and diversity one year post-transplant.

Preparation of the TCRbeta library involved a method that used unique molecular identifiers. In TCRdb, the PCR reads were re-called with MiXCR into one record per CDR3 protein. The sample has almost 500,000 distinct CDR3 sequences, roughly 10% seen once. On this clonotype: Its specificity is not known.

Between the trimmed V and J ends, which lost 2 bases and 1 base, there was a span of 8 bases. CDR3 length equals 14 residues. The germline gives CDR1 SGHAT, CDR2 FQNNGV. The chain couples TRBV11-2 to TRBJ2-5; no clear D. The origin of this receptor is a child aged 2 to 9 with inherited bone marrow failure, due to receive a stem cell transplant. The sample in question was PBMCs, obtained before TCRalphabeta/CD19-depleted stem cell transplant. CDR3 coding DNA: TGTGCCAGCAGCTTATCGCAGGCCCAAGAGACCCAGTACTTC. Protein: CASSLSQAQETQYF.